The 21 T cell receptor beta chains below were found in one sample sequenced in a study of CD8 T cells in Susac syndrome. Reverse transcription used roughly 0.45 to 1 ug RNA and random hexamers. TCRdb re-called the immunoSEQ multiplex PCR reads through MiXCR, storing one row per CDR3 protein. The sample lists fewer than 250,000 distinct CDR3 sequences, approximately 90% occurring once. What was sequenced was CD8+ T cells from PBMCs. These receptors originate from a human donor with multiple sclerosis.

In regard to this clonotype: One end of the junction fails to match germline, which may point to a read error. V gene TRBV7-7 combines with J gene TRBJ2-1; TRBD1 or TRBD2 may be the D gene (5 bases each). This CDR3 has 15 amino acids. Germline CDR1 reads SSHAT; CDR2 reads FNYEAQ (reference sequence). The DNA for the CDR3 is TGTGCTAGCAGCTATTTTGAGGGACCCTACAATGAGCAGTTCTTC. Translated: CASSYFEGPYNEQFF.

This sequence joins TRBV19 and TRBJ2-7; 8 bases align to TRBD2. The V segment lost 5 bases and the J segment 5 bases; nucleotides outside the gene matches: 14. The germline V gene encodes CDR1 LNHDA and CDR2 SQIVND (reference sequence). The CDR3 extends over 16 amino acids. The CDR3 DNA sequence: TGTGCCAGTAGTCCCTCCGAGGCGGGGGGTTTCCACGAGCAGTACTTC. This gives the protein CASSPSEAGGFHEQYF.

This chain uses TRBV30 with TRBJ2-7; D is perhaps TRBD2 (6 bases). Germline V CDR1 and CDR2: GTSNPN, SVGIG (reference sequence). The CDR3 sequence is 14 residues long. The V end lost 2 bases, the J end lost 4 bases, and 15 bases lay between the germline ends. In DNA form, the CDR3 reads TGTGCCTGGAGTTGGGTGGCAGGGAGGTACGAGCAGTACTTC. Its translation: CAWSWVAGRYEQYF.

CDR3 sequence (DNA): TGTGCCACCAGTGATTCGGGGGGACGGCGGGCGCCACCTCTCTACAATGAGCAGTTCTTC. Translated: CATSDSGGRRAPPLYNEQFF. The chain joins TRBV24-1 to TRBJ2-1; 7 nucleotides align to TRBD2. The CDR3 runs 20 residues. Trimming cost V 2 bases and J 3 bases; bases outside gene matches: 18. The germline V gene encodes CDR1 KGHDR and CDR2 SFDVKD.

The genes are TRBV29-1 and TRBJ2-3, with D hard to call. CDR3 size: 14 residues. Germline V gene lookup returns CDR1 SQVTM and CDR2 ANQGSEA. The V end lost 4 bases, the J end lost 4 bases, and 15 bases lay between the germline ends. The CDR3 is CSVVGSAFPDTQYF. The DNA for the CDR3 is TGCAGCGTTGTGGGGTCCGCTTTTCCAGATACGCAGTATTTT.

This clonotype is a singleton in its sample. V gene TRBV12-3 or TRBV12-4 combines with J gene TRBJ1-1; 10 positions agree with TRBD1. V gave up 10 bases and J gave up 10 bases; unmatched junction bases: 12. The CDR3 loop spans 13 amino acids. Here the CDR3 DNA reads TGTGCCACTGCGGACAGGGGGGGACATGGAGCTTTCTTT. The encoded protein is CATADRGGHGAFF.

V gene TRBV6-2 or TRBV6-3 combines with J gene TRBJ2-1, with 7 bases lining up with TRBD1. Germline V gene sequence: CDR1 MNHEY, CDR2 SVGEGT. The CDR3 spans 16 residues. Trimming at V came to 2 bases and at J to 5 bases, leaving 9 bases not matched to a gene. The CDR3 sequence is CASSYPTTGADNEQFF. In DNA, the CDR3 is TGTGCCAGCAGTTACCCCACAACAGGGGCAGACAATGAGCAGTTCTTC.

V gene TRBV7-8 combines with J gene TRBJ2-7, with 7 positions matching TRBD1. The ends lost 4 bases at V and 2 bases at J; junction bases unmatched: 11. Per germline, CDR1 SGHVS and CDR2 FQNEAQ. The CDR3 covers 16 residues. The DNA for the CDR3 is TGTGCCAGCAGCTCTCAACAGGGGCCGACCCCCTACGAGCAGTACTTC. It is translated as CASSSQQGPTPYEQYF. Complete variable domain (other parts from reference TRBV7-8 and TRBJ2-7): GAGVSQSPRYKVAKRGQDVALRCDPISGHVSLFWYQQALGQGPEFLTYFQNEAQLDKSGLPSDRFFAERPEGSVSTLKIQRTQQEDSAVYLCASSSQQGPTPYEQYFGPGTRLTVT.

This chain connects TRBV5-4 to TRBJ2-5, with 10 nucleotides matching TRBD1. CDR1 and CDR2 from the germline V gene are SGHNT and YYREEE (reference sequence). Trimming cost V 0 bases and J 5 bases; bases outside gene matches: 4. This CDR3 has 15 amino acids. This CDR3 is CASSLGQGARETQYF. The DNA of the CDR3 is TGTGCCAGCAGCTTGGGACAGGGGGCACGGGAGACCCAGTACTTC.

The count of this clonotype is one. V and J are TRBV20-1 and TRBJ1-1; D is ambiguous. This CDR3 spans 11 amino acids. V lost 3 bases, J lost 1 base, and 3 bases lay in between. From germline, CDR1 is DFQATT and CDR2 SNEGSKA (reference sequence). The DNA for the CDR3 is TGCAGTGCTAGTGGGAACACTGAAGCTTTCTTT. Its protein is CSASGNTEAFF.

The chain is built from TRBV2 and TRBJ2-1; 10 nucleotides match TRBD2. The CDR3 is 15 amino acids. The V gene end was trimmed by 4 bases and the J gene end by 6 bases; junction bases not matched to a gene: 6. Germline CDR1 SNHLY, CDR2 FYNNEI. CDR3 in amino acids: CASSVAGGLGNEQFF. DNA for the CDR3: TGTGCCAGCAGTGTAGCGGGGGGCCTTGGCAATGAGCAGTTCTTC.

This clonotype was seen a single time. The rearrangement uses TRBV30 and TRBJ2-7, with a possible D match to TRBD2 (6 bases). Germline CDR1 reads GTSNPN; CDR2 reads SVGIG (reference sequence). With 8 bases removed from V and 0 bases from J, the gap between germline ends came to 11 bases. CDR3 size: 12 residues. CDR3 loop: CAGDSYSYEQYF. CDR3 in DNA: TGTGCCGGGGACTCCTACTCCTACGAGCAGTACTTC.

This clonotype occurred once. The chain joins TRBV27 to TRBJ1-2, with TRBD1 matching 9 bases. V lost 0 bases to trimming and J lost 7 bases; unmatched junction nucleotides: 12. Germline V CDR1 and CDR2: MNHEY, SMNVEV (reference sequence). This CDR3 is built from 17 residues. The chain's CDR3 is CASSLSTQDRGRSGYTF. CDR3 in DNA: TGTGCCAGCAGTTTATCCACACAGGACAGGGGTAGATCTGGCTACACCTTC.

This chain connects TRBV5-6 to TRBJ2-7, with TRBD1 matching 7 bases. CDR3 size: 14 residues. Germline V gives CDR1 SGHDT, CDR2 YYEEEE. V lost 3 bases and J lost 4; bases outside the gene matches: 7. CDR3 nucleotides: TGTGCCAGCAGCTCCACAGGGGAAGTGTACGAGCAGTACTTC. It yields the protein CASSSTGEVYEQYF.

This chain joins TRBV27 and TRBJ2-7, with D unresolved. Germline loops: CDR1 MNHEY, CDR2 SMNVEV (reference sequence). V lost 4 bases to trimming and J lost 0 bases, with 7 bases between them. There are 13 residues in the CDR3. The CDR3 bases are TGTGCCAGCAGTTGGTCGAACTCCTACGAGCAGTACTTC. Its protein is CASSWSNSYEQYF.

The CDR3 region is CSARVTLSSGPSYNEQFF. Here the CDR3 DNA reads TGCAGTGCTAGAGTTACCCTGTCGAGCGGGCCCTCCTACAATGAGCAGTTCTTC. The chain carries TRBV20-1 and TRBJ2-1; TRBD2 might be the D (6 bases). V lost 1 base and J 0 bases, leaving 19 bases between the germline ends. The CDR3 length is 18 residues. From germline, CDR1 is DFQATT and CDR2 SNEGSKA (reference sequence).

In DNA, the CDR3 is TGTGCCACCAGCGGAAACAGGGCCGGAGCTAATGAAAAACTGTTTTTT. Its protein is CATSGNRAGANEKLFF. J is TRBJ1-4 and V is TRBV15, with D tentatively TRBD1 (6 bases). The germline gives CDR1 LNHNV, CDR2 YYDKDF (reference sequence). V was clipped by 5 bases and J by 3 bases, with 16 bases between them. The CDR3 extends over 16 amino acids.

This rearrangement joins TRBV5-4 to TRBJ2-5; 12 bases match TRBD2. The germline CDR1 and CDR2 sequences are SGHNT and YYREEE (reference sequence). Trimming took 5 bases from V and 3 from J; bases not matched to a gene: 5. The CDR3 consists of 15 residues. CDR3 nucleotide sequence: TGTGCCAGCAGAGGACCTAGCGGGAGGGAAGAGACCCAGTACTTC. Protein product: CASRGPSGREETQYF.

This clonotype was detected a few times. The rearrangement joins TRBV29-1 to TRBJ1-2; 7 nucleotides line up with TRBD1. This CDR3 has 12 amino acids. Germline CDR1 reads SQVTM; CDR2 reads ANQGSEA. With 2 bases clipped from V and 8 bases from J, the junction kept 5 bases outside the gene matches. Written as DNA, the CDR3 is TGCAGCGTTGAATTTGGACAGGACGGCTACACCTTC. Its protein is CSVEFGQDGYTF. Together with reference TRBV29-1 and TRBJ1-2, the CDR3 gives the full variable domain: SAVISQKPSRDICQRGTSLTIQCQVDSQVTMMFWYRQQPGQSLTLIATANQGSEATYESGFVIDKFPISRPNLTFSTLTVSNMSPEDSSIYLCSVEFGQDGYTFGSGTRLTVV.

The J gene is TRBJ2-5, the V gene TRBV7-8; TRBD1 agrees at 7 bases. The CDR3 length is 12 residues. V lost 5 bases to trimming and J lost 4 bases; unmatched junction nucleotides: 1. Germline lookup yields CDR1 SGHVS and CDR2 FQNEAQ. CDR3 amino acids: CASSKGAETQYF. The CDR3 nucleotides are TGTGCCAGCAGCAAGGGGGCAGAGACCCAGTACTTC.

V usage is TRBV15 and J usage is TRBJ2-1; D perhaps matches TRBD2 (5 bases). In germline, CDR1 is LNHNV, CDR2 YYDKDF (reference sequence). V dropped 6 bases and J dropped 7 bases, with 16 bases sitting between them. The CDR3 contains 14 residues. The CDR3 protein is CATRERKLWNEQFF. The CDR3 nucleotides read TGTGCCACCAGGGAGCGGAAACTATGGAATGAGCAGTTCTTC. The variable domain in full, with the rest retrieved from reference TRBV15 and TRBJ2-1, is DAMVIQNPRYQVTQFGKPVTLSCSQTLNHNVMYWYQQKSSQAPKLLFHYYDKDFNNEADTPDNFQSRRPNTSFCFLDIRSPGLGDTAMYLCATRERKLWNEQFFGPGTRLTVL.